The 18 T cell receptor beta chains below were found in one sample sequenced in a study of T cells in Graves' hyperthyroidism and ophthalmopathy. The investigators amplified TCR beta CDR3 regions from RNA transcripts. RT-PCR in the first round (using the HTBI primer set) targeted the TCR CDR3. MiXCR, applied by TCRdb to the multiplex PCR reads, yields one record per CDR3 protein. The sample has a few hundred thousand distinct CDR3 sequences, approximately 15% seen once; the top ten hold around a sixth. The sample taken for sequencing was blood. These receptors originate from a woman aged 18-29 years with Graves' hyperthyroidism.

This clonotype came up many times. The V and J genes are TRBV9 and TRBJ2-7; D perhaps matches TRBD1 (7 bases). The CDR3 runs 14 residues. V gave up 0 bases and J gave up 5 bases, with 12 bases separating them. CDR1 is SGDLS, CDR2 YYNGEE, per germline. The CDR3 region is CASSVGGRGDEQYF. DNA of the CDR3: TGTGCCAGCAGCGTAGGAGGCAGGGGGGACGAGCAGTACTTC. Filled out from reference TRBV9 and TRBJ2-7, the complete variable domain reads DSGVTQTPKHLITATGQRVTLRCSPRSGDLSVYWYQQSLDQGLQFLIQYYNGEERAKGNILERFSAQQFPDLHSELNLSSLELGDSALYFCASSVGGRGDEQYFGPGTRLTVT.

The chain couples TRBV3-1 to TRBJ2-2; 8 nucleotides align to TRBD2. Trimming removed 3 bases from V and 4 bases from J; junction bases left unmatched: 4. The CDR3 spans 15 residues. Germline V gene data show CDR1 as LGHDT and CDR2 as YNNKEL (reference sequence). As DNA, the CDR3 is TGTGCCAGCAGCCATAGCGGGACCGGCACCGGGGAGCTGTTTTTT. Translated: CASSHSGTGTGELFF.

This chain connects TRBV12-5 to TRBJ2-1; D is perhaps TRBD2 (5 bases). CDR1 and CDR2 (germline): LGHNT, FRNRAP. The CDR3 length is 15 residues. Trimming left V 5 bases short and J 8 bases short, with 19 bases between. The DNA of the CDR3 is TGTGCTAGTGGTCAAAAGCGGTCAGCATTTGATGAGCAGTTCTTC. It codes for CASGQKRSAFDEQFF.

This clonotype was seen many times. V is TRBV19 and J is TRBJ2-2; no definite D call. CDR1 and CDR2 from the germline V gene are LNHDA and SQIVND (reference sequence). The CDR3 has 15 residues. V dropped 4 bases and J dropped 5 bases, with 14 bases sitting between them. CDR3 loop: CASSSWQDRTGELFF. In nucleotides, the CDR3 is TGTGCCAGTAGTAGTTGGCAGGACCGGACCGGGGAGCTGTTTTTT.

This clonotype was detected ten times or more. J is TRBJ2-7 and V is TRBV5-1, with a weak D call TRBD2 (6 bases). Germline-derived CDR1 and CDR2 are SGHRS and YFSETQ. The CDR3 has 16 amino acids. The V end was cut by 0 bases, the J end by 3 bases, with 16 bases between. The CDR3 nucleotides are TGCGCCAGCAGCTTGGCCCGTGGAGTAGCGGTCTACGAGCAGTACTTC. Its protein is CASSLARGVAVYEQYF. Full variable domain (outside the CDR3, taken from reference TRBV5-1 and TRBJ2-7): KAGVTQTPRYLIKTRGQQVTLSCSPISGHRSVSWYQQTPGQGLQFLFEYFSETQRNKGNFPGRFSGRQFSNSRSEMNVSTLELGDSALYLCASSLARGVAVYEQYFGPGTRLTVT.

The chain recombines TRBV19 with TRBJ1-6; possible D gene TRBD1, 5 bases. The CDR3 loop spans 14 amino acids. Germline lookup yields CDR1 LNHDA and CDR2 SQIVND (reference sequence). Trimming took off 9 bases at V and 8 bases at J, with 17 bases between the two ends. In DNA, the CDR3 is TGTGCCAGCCAACCGGGACCGGGATATTCACCCCTCCACTTT. Translating it yields CASQPGPGYSPLHF.

The chain links TRBV7-7 to TRBJ2-2; 9 bases agree with TRBD2. Germline loops: CDR1 SSHAT, CDR2 FNYEAQ (reference sequence). The CDR3 runs to 16 residues. V gave up 5 bases and J gave up 6 bases; unmatched junction bases: 10. CDR3: CASSPLAGDFAGELFF. CDR3 in DNA: TGTGCCAGCAGCCCTTTAGCGGGAGACTTTGCCGGGGAGCTGTTTTTT.

This clonotype was observed at least ten times. The rearrangement uses TRBV2 and TRBJ1-1; no definite D call. The germline CDR1 and CDR2 sequences are SNHLY and FYNNEI. V lost 5 bases, J lost 6 bases, and 13 bases lay in between. The CDR3 spans 13 residues. The CDR3 nucleotides read TGTGCCAGCAGTCCGCGCGGGGTCGCTGAAGCTTTCTTT. The encoded protein is CASSPRGVAEAFF.

This clonotype was detected ten times or more. This chain uses TRBV20-1 with TRBJ2-1, with D perhaps matching TRBD1 (6 bases). From germline, CDR1 is DFQATT and CDR2 SNEGSKA (reference sequence). This CDR3 is 14 amino acids long. Trimming left V 6 bases short and J 7 bases short, with 19 bases between. The CDR3 region is CSAMGSDRKNEQFF. The CDR3, as DNA: TGCAGTGCGATGGGCTCGGACAGAAAAAATGAGCAGTTCTTC.

There are many counts of this clonotype. V and J are TRBV6-1 and TRBJ1-5, with unresolved D. The germline V gene has CDR1 MNHNS and CDR2 SASEGT. The CDR3 contains 15 residues. V lost 1 base and J 5 bases, leaving 12 bases between the germline ends. In DNA, the CDR3 is TGTGCCAGCAGTGAAGGGGTCCCAGGCCATCAGCCCCAGCATTTT. It translates to CASSEGVPGHQPQHF.

This clonotype was seen many times. The V call is TRBV6-1, the J call TRBJ2-5; 9 positions agree with TRBD2. Germline V CDR1 and CDR2: MNHNS, SASEGT. This CDR3 has 13 residues. V shed 6 bases and J 5 bases; nucleotides not matched to a gene: 4. CDR3 nucleotide sequence: TGTGCCAGCAGGGTCGGACTAGCGGAGACCCAGTACTTC. Protein product: CASRVGLAETQYF.

This rearrangement joins TRBV6-1 to TRBJ1-5; D unclear. This CDR3 contains 15 residues. CDR1 is MNHNS, CDR2 SASEGT, per germline. The V and J ends lost 7 bases and 2 bases respectively, with 15 bases between them. The CDR3, as DNA: TGTGCCAGCACGAAACCTCGGGATGGCAATCAGCCCCAGCATTTT. This codes for CASTKPRDGNQPQHF.

This clonotype was seen repeatedly, ten times or more. The chain joins TRBV7-8 to TRBJ2-7; the match to TRBD2 covers 10 bases. The CDR3 sequence is 15 residues long. The V segment lost 6 bases and the J segment 3 bases; nucleotides outside the gene matches: 8. Germline V gene data show CDR1 as SGHVS and CDR2 as FQNEAQ. CDR3 nucleotides: TGTGCCAGCAGTTCAGCGGGAGGGTTGAGCTACGAGCAGTACTTC. Protein: CASSSAGGLSYEQYF.

The chain is built from TRBV28 and TRBJ1-2; 8 bases fit TRBD1. Unmatched junction bases numbered 7, after V lost 6 bases and J lost 4 bases. The CDR3 spans 14 residues. In germline, CDR1 is MDHEN, CDR2 SYDVKM. The CDR3 nucleotides are TGTGCCAGCAGAAAACAGGGGGGCGGCTATGGCTACACCTTC. Translated, it gives CASRKQGGGYGYTF.

This clonotype was observed many times. The CDR3 reads CASSRTSGRQRYEQYV. The CDR3 coding sequence is TGTGCCAGCAGCCGGACTAGCGGGAGGCAGCGCTACGAGCAGTACGTC. This chain uses TRBV2 with TRBJ2-7, with 14 bases that match TRBD2. V lost 6 bases, J lost 3 bases, and 7 bases stayed unmatched. The CDR3 spans 16 residues. CDR1 and CDR2 (germline): SNHLY, FYNNEI.

This clonotype appeared a few times. V and J are TRBV9 and TRBJ2-5; 7 positions agree with TRBD1. V trimming: 3 bases; J trimming: 4 bases; junction bases outside the gene matches: 6. The germline gives CDR1 SGDLS, CDR2 YYNGEE. This CDR3 spans 14 amino acids. The CDR3 nucleotides are TGTGCCAGCAGCGAGGGGACAGTCCTAGAGACCCAGTACTTC. Residues: CASSEGTVLETQYF.

This clonotype was observed a few times. The chain uses TRBV19 and TRBJ2-7, with 8 bases matching TRBD2. The CDR3 runs to 16 residues. The junction had 6 bases not matched to a gene; V was cut back by 1 base and J by 1 base. Per the germline V gene, CDR1 is LNHDA and CDR2 is SQIVND (reference sequence). CDR3 nucleotides: TGTGCCAGTAGTATAGGTTCCAGCGGGAGTTCCTACGAGCAGTACTTC. Translating it yields CASSIGSSGSSYEQYF.

This clonotype was counted many times. The V gene is TRBV7-8, the J gene TRBJ2-3; D is unclear. The germline V gene has CDR1 SGHVS and CDR2 FQNEAQ. V lost 5 bases to trimming and J lost 2 bases, with 5 bases between them. The CDR3 has 12 residues. CDR3 residues: CASSTHTDTQYF. In DNA form, the CDR3 reads TGTGCCAGCAGCACCCACACAGATACGCAGTATTTT. The whole variable domain, filled in from reference TRBV7-8 and TRBJ2-3, reads GAGVSQSPRYKVAKRGQDVALRCDPISGHVSLFWYQQALGQGPEFLTYFQNEAQLDKSGLPSDRFFAERPEGSVSTLKIQRTQQEDSAVYLCASSTHTDTQYFGPGTRLTVL.